This TCR beta chain is drawn from a study of cytomegalovirus exposure and HLA in healthy donors (dated by TCRdb to 2017 to 2019). At the level of the whole study: An earlier analysis of more than 550 of the donors reported over 250 Gb of sequence data and 117 million unique TCR beta sequences obtained from about 170 million T cells. An early release covering over 500 HLA-typed donors comprised about 300 gigabases of sequencing data and 65 million to 100 million unique TCR sequences. The genetic ancestry cluster associated with self-reported Caucasian donors included approximately 85% of the roughly 400 genotyped donors. The aim of the study was to test whether cataloging public T cell receptors could identify signatures of past pathogen exposure. The study used immunosequencing to profile the T cell repertoires of around 600 subjects and linked those repertoires to cytomegalovirus serostatus. In addition to the first cohort of around 670 subjects, a separate validation cohort of 130 or so different subjects was used. To predict cytomegalovirus infection status, the study combined high-throughput TCR immunosequencing, statistical association of individual TCRs with disease status, and machine learning. A later analysis re-analyzed previously published TCR beta repertoires from roughly 690 donors and added high-resolution HLA genotyping to study TCR occurrence patterns. Rather than drawing on any new phenotypic data, the later analysis identified candidate immune exposures from TCR beta sequences and the way those sequences occurred across donors. An earlier analysis of approximately 580 of the donors used high-throughput TCR beta sequencing to judge whether each TCR beta V gene segment behaved as functional or pseudogenic. Donor age, sex, ethnicity and CMV serostatus were collected together with the repertoire data. A later genetic analysis used genome-wide SNP genotypes for about 60% of the roughly 700 donors, treating that subset as a discovery cohort. Every discovery cohort repertoire had been produced on one sequencing platform. Class I and class II HLA loci were covered by the typing at four-digit resolution. Typing coverage differed by locus: A, B, C, DRB1 and DQB1 were typed in about 620-640 donors, DQA1 in 500 to 550, DPA1 in 600 to 610, and DPB1 in 472. Roughly five DR-DQ haplotypes were handled as single units for association and clustering because linkage in the cohort was strong. On average, roughly 240,000 unique TCR beta nucleotide sequences were sequenced per donor among a few hundred genotyped donors of the cohort, with roughly 19% of those sequences being non-productive. Beyond this particular receptor, the publication reports: In a later analysis, several top co-occurrence clusters were reported to appear linked to parvovirus B19, influenza, CMV and Epstein-Barr virus. In a later analysis, TCR association rates were found to vary across HLA loci, with the most associated TCRs seen for DRB1 alleles and the fewest for HLA-C alleles. Roughly 15 rarely observed V segments, including chromosome 9 orphons, were excluded from the earlier analysis of approximately 500 of the donors because counts were too low. A further reported finding was that TCR beta sequences accurately predicted the HLA-A and HLA-B alleles for most subjects in the first cohort. HLA typing was unavailable for some donors at each locus, so association tests used only the typed subset. This cohort had only TCR beta chains sequenced, and the lack of alpha or paired-chain data limited which features could be detected. When HLA alleles, especially DR and DQ, strongly co-occurred, attributing TCR associations to individual alleles was difficult. A later genetic analysis reported fewer N-insertions in productive TCRs among donors in an Asian-associated ancestry cluster than the roughly 720-donor mean. While some public TCRs were present in many individuals, most TCR sequences turned up only very rarely across donors. Three of the identified cytomegalovirus-associated TCR beta chains were confirmed in vitro to be specific for cytomegalovirus antigens. Presence/absence analyses assumed roughly uniform sequencing depth across donors, an assumption that may not hold. Some IMGT-functional V segments, including TRBV6-2 and TRBV6-3, could not be told apart with the 87-base-pair reads, so those segments were excluded. Correlated functional status among segregating V segments might reflect linkage disequilibrium, but an unknown experimental factor could not be ruled out. In both the original and validation cohorts, the classifier was reported to diagnose cytomegalovirus status with high specificity and sensitivity. In the study, approximately 150 TCR beta chains were listed as associated with cytomegalovirus. For the cohort, immune exposure information was limited to CMV serostatus. At a false discovery rate of 0.05, a later analysis linked around 15,000 TCR beta sequences to specific HLA alleles. A group of highly shared sequence variants was considered likely to be a technical artifact of the sequencing pipeline. In an earlier analysis of a few hundred of the donors, most TCR beta V segments were observed in productive rearrangements about 87% or about 30% of the time, broadly matching IMGT annotations. Compared with equally common non-associated chains, HLA-associated TCR beta chains in a later analysis were more clonally expanded and had lower generation probabilities. An association between a missense DCLRE1C variant and V-gene and J-gene trimming of TCR beta chains was found in a later genetic analysis and replicated in an independent cohort. A later analysis found that most CMV-associated TCR beta chains appeared HLA-restricted, with HLA associations seemingly driven largely by CMV exposure. According to the authors, the approach could potentially be generalized to other disease states and immunological phenotypes.

With regard to this clone: Its antigen has not been determined. No base-level quality is on record; no much larger clone is a single base apart.

The library was obtained by the immunoSEQ multiplex PCR assay. The multiplex PCR relied on a mix of 60 forward primers for TCR Vbeta segments and 13 reverse primers for TCR Jbeta segments. The CDR3 region of rearranged TCR beta genes was amplified from genomic DNA with a multiplex PCR assay. On the Illumina HiSeq System, the amplified TCR beta libraries were sequenced as 87-base-pair reads. In the authors' own workflow: Across the 700 or so repertoires, a later analysis counted 78 million or so unique TCR beta chains, 9.5 million to 13 million of which were shared by at least two donors. A nearest-neighbor algorithm error-corrected the raw reads and collapsed the reads into unique sequences, merging closely related sequences to remove PCR and sequencing errors. V, D and J gene segments were assigned by aligning CDR3 sequences to IMGT reference sequences. Each retained sequence needed at least a six-nucleotide match to both a V gene segment and a J gene segment. A rearrangement was called productive if the CDR3 had no stop codons and remained in frame with V and J, and every other rearrangement was called non-productive. CDR3 was defined according to IMGT convention as the region running from the second conserved V-encoded cysteine to the conserved J-encoded phenylalanine. The earlier analysis of 500 to 600 of the donors excluded sequences that lacked an unambiguous match to a single V gene segment. An earlier analysis of a few hundred of the donors called V segments functional above 56.7% productive rearrangements and segregating when the between-donor standard deviation exceeded 5%. A statistical classification framework was built to diagnose cytomegalovirus status from the catalog of TCR beta chain sequences. In a later analysis, V and J genes were assigned by comparing TCR nucleotide sequences against IMGT/GENE-DB human TR gene sequences. In a later analysis, CDR3 sequences and most-parsimonious VDJ recombination scenarios were assigned using the TCRdist pipeline. A later analysis defined each TCR beta chain by its CDR3 amino acid sequence plus V-gene family, and excluded reads lacking a unique V-gene family. To address suspected cross-contamination and a sequencing artifact, a later analysis removed over 500 highly shared, low-generation-probability nucleotide sequences. For each public chain, a later analysis derived a clonal expansion index from normalized ranks of inferred template counts within each repertoire. Generation probabilities in a later analysis came from a VDJ recombination model fitted to out-of-frame rearrangements, and those results were checked against IGoR. In a later analysis, hypergeometric tests were used to score TCR-TCR, TCR-HLA and TCR-CMV co-occurrence, with a repertoire-size bias correction applied to TCR pairs. False discovery rates were estimated in a later analysis by permuting HLA or CMV assignments 20 times. In a later analysis, co-occurring TCRs were grouped using DBSCAN, and TCRdist sequence similarity was added for clustering within HLA-allele-positive subsets. Repertoires with fewer than 30,000 or more than 120,000 public chains, plus five repertoires with anomalous nucleotide sharing, were excluded from co-occurrence clustering. TCRdb carries this immuneACCESS record with in-frame sequences only. Its versions omit some clonotypes, under half of them owing to an unresolved V gene in the studies checked, with the rest unexplained. The V and J calls and clone size are taken from that table; D and trimming were inferred from the DNA. The sample table holds about 250,000 clones, of which 70% to 90% were seen once. The ten top clones hold about 0.25% of the sample.

Inclusive of the bounding cysteine and phenylalanine, the CDR3 is 14 residues long. Left in the record is the CDR3 DNA by itself, 42 bases read in frame from the first base. CDR1 SGHNT and CDR2 YYREEE are derived from the germline V gene (reference sequence). V loses 1 base of germline sequence and J loses 2 bases, and the interval between the two ends is 9 bases. The cohort consisted of approximately 690 healthy bone marrow donors. All cohort members were sampled while nominally healthy, although unrecorded immune exposures were likely present. The donor tested CMV seronegative, placing the donor among the 352 seronegative members of the cohort. A peripheral blood sample was collected from each donor, and TCR beta sequencing was performed on peripheral blood mononuclear cells. The Qiagen DNeasy Blood Extraction Kit was used to extract genomic DNA from the blood cell samples.

Sequenced sample: PBMCs. The sequence joins TRBV5-4 to TRBJ1-2, with TRBD1 as a weak D call on 5 bases. This TCR derives from a girl aged 2 to 9 in good health and CMV-seronegative. The nucleotide sequence is TGTGCCAGCAGCTTGTACGACAGAAACTATGGCTACACCTTC. The translation is CASSLYDRNYGYTF.